In its sample, the clone carrying this T cell receptor beta chain was seen once. As originally analysed: Estimates of nucleated cell counts were drawn from the amplification of reference gene primers. Generated by immunoSEQ multiplex PCR, the TCRdb table keeps only in-frame clones and is missing some. V, J and clone size reflect that table, while D and trimming were determined from the DNA. Among 220,000 or so clones listed, approximately 90% were seen once. This entry belongs to a study of blood T cell repertoires in COVID-19. Turning to the study itself: PBMCs, B-cell-depleted T cells, or T cells provided the cDNA or gDNA that made up the material.

CDR1 is MNHEY and CDR2 is SVGAGI in the germline V gene. The CDR3 is made up of 13 amino acids. V trimming: 6 bases; J trimming: 8 bases; junction bases outside the gene matches: 8. While infection was still active, Seattle patients were enrolled and then followed longitudinally. The receptor was derived from a man between 60 and 75 years old with COVID-19, enrolled during active disease. The material sequenced was peripheral blood. This chain joins TRBV6-5 and TRBJ1-2, with 8 bases matching TRBD1. The CDR3 coding sequence is TGTGCCAGCAGCCCAGGGGGCTATGAGGGCTACACCTTC. It is translated as CASSPGGYEGYTF.